The 19 T cell receptor beta chains below were found in one sample sequenced in a study of human T cells and chemical hapten exposure. Each CDR3 protein is one row after TCRdb ran MiXCR on the RACE reads. The sample comprises around 340,000 distinct CDR3 sequences, 6% to 8.5% of which are singletons, and approximately 8.9% rests with the top ten. The time point denotes: patch test 1, 2 weeks after DPC sensitization. Treatment noted: therapeutic diphenylcyclopropenone sensitization with weekly scalp DPC. Sequenced here: whole blood, sampled in connection with sensitization to the hapten diphenylcyclopropenone (DPC). The receptors here all came from a woman aged 18-29 years with alopecia areata. Some clones in this sample may be carry-over from other donors' samples.

The table lists this clonotype with a few counts. This chain's CDR3 is CATRGLAEPQHF. CDR3 DNA: TGTGCCACCCGGGGCCTAGCCGAGCCCCAGCATTTT. The chain carries TRBV6-5 and TRBJ1-5; tentatively, D is TRBD1 (5 bases). The V and J ends lost 10 bases and 8 bases respectively, with 15 bases between them. This CDR3 is 12 amino acids long. In germline, CDR1 is MNHEY, CDR2 SVGAGI.

This clonotype was seen many times. The chain employs TRBV7-2 and TRBJ2-2, with 9 bases that match TRBD2. The CDR3 is 15 amino acids. CDR1 and CDR2 (germline): SGHTA, FQGNSA. V dropped 2 bases and J dropped 5; count of bases not matched to a gene: 3. In nucleotides, the CDR3 is TGTGCCAGCAGCTTAAGCGGGGGGATTACCGGGGAGCTGTTTTTT. Amino acids: CASSLSGGITGELFF.

This clonotype was recorded at least ten times. The chain recombines TRBV6-5 with TRBJ2-6; 10 bases map to TRBD1. This CDR3 has 18 amino acids. The germline V gene has CDR1 MNHEY and CDR2 SVGAGI. Trimming removed 2 bases from V and 0 bases from J; junction bases left unmatched: 4. CDR3 region: CASSYQGQGRSGANVLTF. CDR3 nucleotides: TGTGCCAGCAGTTACCAGGGACAGGGGCGCTCTGGGGCCAACGTCCTGACTTTC.

This clonotype appeared a few times. V is TRBV7-2 and J is TRBJ2-3, with D tentatively TRBD1 (5 bases). The ends were cut back, 2 bases at V and 2 bases at J, with 11 bases in the middle. This CDR3 has 15 amino acids. CDR1 SGHTA and CDR2 FQGNSA come from the germline V gene. The CDR3 DNA is TGTGCCAGCAGCTTATACAGACAGACCACAGATACGCAGTATTTT. This encodes CASSLYRQTTDTQYF.

The V call is TRBV18, the J call TRBJ2-1; D possibly corresponds to TRBD2 (5 bases). Per the germline V gene, CDR1 is KGHSH and CDR2 is LQKENI. The CDR3 covers 14 residues. Trimming took off 3 bases at V and 9 bases at J, with 15 bases between the two ends. CDR3 in amino acids: CASSPETGIPEQFF. In nucleotides, the CDR3 is TGTGCCAGCTCACCTGAGACCGGGATACCTGAGCAGTTCTTC.

The J gene is TRBJ1-1, the V gene TRBV11-2, with D perhaps matching TRBD1 (6 bases). From germline, CDR1 is SGHAT and CDR2 FQNNGV. The CDR3 covers 15 residues. Trimming removed 5 bases at V and 1 base at J, with 14 bases between. The DNA for the CDR3 is TGTGCCAGCAGCGGGGGCGCGTCAGGGAACACTGAAGCTTTCTTT. Its protein product is CASSGGASGNTEAFF. The whole variable domain, remainder taken from reference TRBV11-2 and TRBJ1-1, is EAGVAQSPRYKIIEKRQSVAFWCNPISGHATLYWYQQILGQGPKLLIQFQNNGVVDDSQLPKDRFSAERLKGVDSTLKIQPAKLEDSAVYLCASSGGASGNTEAFFGQGTRLTVV.

The V and J genes are TRBV12-3 or TRBV12-4 and TRBJ2-3, with D perhaps matching TRBD1 (6 bases). The V end lost 6 bases, the J end lost 2 bases, and 15 bases lay between the germline ends. The length of the CDR3 is 15 residues. CDR3 sequence: CASSLGQGFTDTQYF. The CDR3 DNA reads as TGTGCCAGCAGCTTGGGGCAGGGGTTCACAGATACGCAGTATTTT.

This clonotype occurred many times. The V call is TRBV6-1, the J call TRBJ1-2, with a tentative D call TRBD1 (5 bases). The CDR3 loop spans 15 amino acids. Trimming pared 3 bases from V and 7 bases from J, leaving 18 bases between. Germline V gene data show CDR1 as MNHNS and CDR2 as SASEGT. The CDR3 sequence is CASSEPGTGQFGYTF. CDR3 bases: TGTGCCAGCAGTGAGCCCGGGACCGGCCAATTTGGCTACACCTTC.

This clonotype was detected a few times. The genes are TRBV9 and TRBJ2-1; tentatively, D is TRBD2 (7 bases). V lost 2 bases, J lost 7 bases, and 16 bases lay in between. The germline V gene encodes CDR1 SGDLS and CDR2 YYNGEE. The CDR3 runs 15 residues. This chain's CDR3 is CASSVGGLPGNEQFF. The CDR3 nucleotides are TGTGCCAGCAGCGTCGGGGGGCTTCCTGGGAATGAGCAGTTCTTC.

This clonotype was counted ten times or more. In nucleotides, the CDR3 is TGTGCCAGCAGCTTTGTCAGGCAGGCGACTAATGAAAAACTGTTTTTT. Protein product: CASSFVRQATNEKLFF. This chain links TRBV7-8 with TRBJ1-4, with D uncertain. Germline V gene data show CDR1 as SGHVS and CDR2 as FQNEAQ. Trimming took 3 bases from V and 2 from J, leaving 13 bases between them. This CDR3 has 16 residues.

The rearrangement links TRBV5-1 to TRBJ1-1; D is unclear. The CDR3 totals 13 residues. The V end was cut by 4 bases, the J end by 8 bases, with 15 bases between. The germline V gene encodes CDR1 SGHRS and CDR2 YFSETQ. This chain's CDR3 is CASSPGAGIEAFF. CDR3 nucleotide sequence: TGCGCCAGCAGCCCGGGAGCGGGGATCGAAGCTTTCTTT.

The chain uses TRBV7-2 and TRBJ2-7; 9 nucleotides match TRBD1. J was trimmed by 6 bases and V by 4 bases; bases with no gene match: 13. Germline loops: CDR1 SGHTA, CDR2 FQGNSA. The CDR3 loop spans 16 amino acids. CDR3 protein: CASSSRAGTGLPEQYF. The CDR3 nucleotides are TGTGCCAGCAGCTCTCGCGCGGGGACAGGGCTTCCCGAGCAGTACTTC. The entire variable domain, with the rest obtained from reference TRBV7-2 and TRBJ2-7, is as follows: GAGVSQSPSNKVTEKGKDVELRCDPISGHTALYWYRQSLGQGLEFLIYFQGNSAPDKSGLPSDRFSAERTGGSVSTLTIQRTQQEDSAVYLCASSSRAGTGLPEQYFGPGTRLTVT.

This clonotype was seen at least ten times. The chain employs TRBV5-4 and TRBJ1-2, with 9 bases identical to TRBD1. Germline V gene data show CDR1 as SGHNT and CDR2 as YYREEE (reference sequence). V shed 3 bases, J shed 5 bases, and the junction held 8 bases outside the gene matches. This CDR3 is 15 amino acids long. CDR3 sequence (DNA): TGTGCCAGCAGCTCCCTACAGGGGGCGGGGTATGGCTACACCTTC. Protein product: CASSSLQGAGYGYTF.

This clonotype was seen a few times. The chain carries TRBV4-1 and TRBJ1-1; D remains ambiguous. The V gene lost 1 base and the J gene lost 1 base, with 10 bases spanning the gap. The V gene's germline CDR1 is MGHRA and CDR2 YSYEKL. The CDR3 totals 15 residues. CDR3: CASSQGLAENTEAFF. CDR3 DNA: TGCGCCAGCAGCCAAGGTCTGGCGGAGAACACTGAAGCTTTCTTT.

This clonotype turned up a few times. The rearrangement links TRBV6-2 or TRBV6-3 to TRBJ1-5, with 7 bases lining up with TRBD1. The germline V gene encodes CDR1 MNHEY and CDR2 SVGEGT. Trimming removed 6 bases from V and 2 bases from J; junction bases left unmatched: 4. This CDR3 region has 14 residues. CDR3: CASRDRVGNQPQHF. CDR3 coding DNA: TGTGCCAGCAGAGACAGGGTTGGCAATCAGCCCCAGCATTTT.

This clonotype occurred a few times. V gene TRBV14 combines with J gene TRBJ2-6, with D possibly TRBD1 on 6 matching bases. V was trimmed by 4 bases and J by 5 bases, leaving 21 bases between them. Germline values: CDR1 SGHDN, CDR2 FVKESK. There are 18 residues in the CDR3. CDR3 in amino acids: CASSPGTSGLNRANVLTF. CDR3 DNA: TGTGCCAGCAGCCCGGGGACATCTGGGCTGAATAGGGCCAACGTCCTGACTTTC.

This clonotype was found a few times. The CDR3 nucleotides read TGCGCCAGCAGCTTTGGACAGGGCTGGGACGAGCAGTACTTC. Translation: CASSFGQGWDEQYF. The gene calls are TRBV5-1 and TRBJ2-7; 8 positions match TRBD1. With 2 bases clipped from V and 5 bases from J, the junction kept 6 bases outside the gene matches. Germline V gene data show CDR1 as SGHRS and CDR2 as YFSETQ. There are 14 residues in the CDR3.

This clonotype was counted at least ten times. The chain recombines TRBV4-2 with TRBJ2-7; D assignment may be TRBD1 or TRBD2 (6 bases each). Trimming removed 0 bases from V and 3 bases from J, with 27 bases in between. Germline V gene lookup returns CDR1 LGHNA and CDR2 YNFKEQ. The CDR3 contains 20 residues. The CDR3 spells CASSQDPPTGFADYRYEQYF. The CDR3 region has the DNA TGTGCCAGCAGCCAAGACCCCCCGACAGGTTTCGCGGACTACCGCTACGAGCAGTACTTC.

In its sample, this clonotype was seen many times. The CDR3 reads CASSYSLYNEQFF. The CDR3 DNA sequence: TGTGCCAGCAGTTACTCTCTGTACAATGAGCAGTTCTTC. This chain joins TRBV6-6 and TRBJ2-1; the D is unclear. CDR1 MNHNY and CDR2 SVGAGI come from the germline V gene (reference sequence). The CDR3 length is 13 residues. Trimming stripped 0 bases from V and 4 bases from J, with 4 bases between.